The 19 T cell receptor beta chains below come from one sample, sequenced in a study of blood T cell repertoires in COVID-19. Produced via immunoSEQ multiplex PCR; TCRdb's table is partial and in-frame only. The data hold roughly 80,000 clones, with around 86% observed a single time. Sequenced: peripheral blood. These receptors were taken from a human donor in a cohort sampled during active COVID-19.

CDR3 nucleotide sequence: TGTGCCAGCAGCCAAGATCTGGGGCGAGGGCAGTACTTC. Translated: CASSQDLGRGQYF. The chain recombines TRBV14 with TRBJ2-7, with a tentative D call TRBD1 (5 bases). The CDR3 totals 13 residues. Germline V gives CDR1 SGHDN, CDR2 FVKESK. V was shortened by 0 bases and J by 9 bases, with 12 bases between the two germline ends.

The chain has TRBV7-3 and TRBJ1-2, with 8 bases aligning to TRBD1. The CDR3 loop spans 13 amino acids. CDR1 is SGHTA and CDR2 is FQGTGA in the germline V gene. J lost 10 bases, V lost 4 bases, and 8 bases had no gene match. As DNA, the CDR3 is TGTGCCAGCAGCTCCTTGACAGGGGCTAACTACACCTTC. This sequence encodes CASSSLTGANYTF.

The sample holds one count of this clone. This chain joins TRBV27 and TRBJ1-2, with D perhaps TRBD1 (5 bases). Per the germline V gene, CDR1 is MNHEY and CDR2 is SMNVEV (reference sequence). V was clipped by 5 bases and J by 8 bases, with 18 bases between them. This CDR3 region has 14 residues. The CDR3 nucleotides are TGTGCCAGCAGTCTTATCGGGGGTGTGGACGGCTACACCTTC. Encoded protein: CASSLIGGVDGYTF.

The chain carries TRBV9 and TRBJ2-4; weak D call: TRBD1 (6 bases). This CDR3 has 14 amino acids. The germline gives CDR1 SGDLS, CDR2 YYNGEE. V gave up 0 bases and J gave up 7 bases, with 11 bases separating them. The CDR3 is CASSVEQGRNIQYF. The CDR3 DNA is TGTGCCAGCAGCGTAGAACAGGGAAGGAACATTCAGTACTTC.

This clone has just one count. The V and J genes are TRBV7-2 and TRBJ2-1; a weak D match, TRBD2 (7 bases). Deletions cut 4 bases from V and 1 base from J, with 17 bases between. The CDR3 consists of 17 residues. CDR1 and CDR2 (germline): SGHTA, FQGNSA. The CDR3 reads CASSSFGGGASYNEQFF. DNA for the CDR3: TGTGCCAGCAGCTCCTTCGGTGGGGGGGCTTCCTACAATGAGCAGTTCTTC. The variable domain in full, completed from reference TRBV7-2 and TRBJ2-1, reads GAGVSQSPSNKVTEKGKDVELRCDPISGHTALYWYRQSLGQGLEFLIYFQGNSAPDKSGLPSDRFSAERTGGSVSTLTIQRTQQEDSAVYLCASSSFGGGASYNEQFFGPGTRLTVL.

This chain joins TRBV5-1 and TRBJ1-1, with unresolved D. The CDR3 is 13 amino acids. Trimming left V 6 bases short and J 2 bases short, with 11 bases between. Germline V gene lookup returns CDR1 SGHRS and CDR2 YFSETQ. CDR3 sequence (DNA): TGCGCCAGCAAGGTGGGCACCAACACTGAAGCTTTCTTT. This gives the protein CASKVGTNTEAFF.

The V gene is TRBV2, the J gene TRBJ2-1; weak D call: TRBD2 (6 bases). Germline values: CDR1 SNHLY, CDR2 FYNNEI. V was cut by 4 bases and J by 8 bases, with 9 bases left in between. This CDR3 is built from 12 residues. The DNA for the CDR3 is TGTGCCAGCAGTGCGACTAGGGATGAGCAGTTCTTC. Protein: CASSATRDEQFF. The full variable domain, its missing parts supplied by reference TRBV2 and TRBJ2-1, is EPEVTQTPSHQVTQMGQEVILRCVPISNHLYFYWYRQILGQKVEFLVSFYNNEISEKSEIFDDQFSVERPDGSNFTLKIRSTKLEDSAMYFCASSATRDEQFFGPGTRLTVL.

V is TRBV18 and J is TRBJ1-1; D perhaps matches TRBD1 (5 bases). The CDR3 has 15 residues. The germline V gene has CDR1 KGHSH and CDR2 LQKENI. V dropped 5 bases and J dropped 0 bases, with 13 bases sitting between them. CDR3 bases: TGTGCCAGCTCATACGATGGGGGGATGAACACTGAAGCTTTCTTT. Amino acids: CASSYDGGMNTEAFF.

The CDR3 is CASSLTGGAPGELFF. Written as DNA, the CDR3 is TGCGCCAGCAGCTTGACCGGGGGGGCCCCCGGGGAGCTGTTTTTT. The V call is TRBV5-1, the J call TRBJ2-2; 8 nucleotides match TRBD2. Germline lookup yields CDR1 SGHRS and CDR2 YFSETQ. The CDR3 covers 15 residues. V was pared by 1 base and J by 6 bases, with 5 bases of the junction left unmatched.

The chain carries TRBV27 and TRBJ1-2; possible D gene TRBD1, 6 bases. Trimming removed 3 bases from V and 4 bases from J, with 15 bases in between. There are 15 residues in the CDR3. Germline values: CDR1 MNHEY, CDR2 SMNVEV (reference sequence). This CDR3 reads CASSFGAGASYGYTF. CDR3 DNA: TGTGCCAGCAGTTTCGGGGCAGGGGCTTCCTATGGCTACACCTTC.

The chain joins TRBV24-1 to TRBJ2-7, with D tentatively TRBD1 (5 bases). The V gene's germline CDR1 is KGHDR and CDR2 SFDVKD. The CDR3 is 15 amino acids. V shed 4 bases and J shed 2 bases, with 14 bases lying between them. The CDR3 DNA sequence: TGTGCCACCAGTGACCCCTCTAGGGGTGCCTACGAGCAGTACTTC. Translation: CATSDPSRGAYEQYF.

The gene calls are TRBV7-3 and TRBJ1-4, with 9 bases that match TRBD1. J gave up 3 bases and V 5 bases, and 4 bases lay outside the gene matches. CDR1 and CDR2 from the germline V gene are SGHTA and FQGTGA. The CDR3 has 15 residues. The CDR3: CASSPTGGSNEKLFF. For the CDR3, the DNA is TGTGCCAGCAGCCCCACAGGGGGCTCTAATGAAAAACTGTTTTTT.

The chain carries TRBV18 and TRBJ2-3, with D maybe TRBD1 (6 bases). Trimming removed 3 bases from V and 13 bases from J, with 14 bases in between. Per germline, CDR1 KGHSH and CDR2 LQKENI. The CDR3 loop spans 12 amino acids. CDR3 DNA sequence: TGTGCCAGCTCACCCACCGTTAGACAGGAGTATTTT. This encodes CASSPTVRQEYF.

This clone was recorded only once. The V gene is TRBV5-1, the J gene TRBJ2-3; D unresolved. CDR1 is SGHRS, CDR2 YFSETQ, per germline. The CDR3 spans 14 residues. Trimming cost V 0 bases and J 6 bases, with 11 bases left between them. Here the CDR3 reads CASSLESRVDTQYF. The CDR3 bases are TGCGCCAGCAGCTTGGAGTCCCGGGTGGATACGCAGTATTTT.

The chain has TRBV20-1 and TRBJ2-7, with 7 positions matching TRBD1. This CDR3 contains 11 residues. Germline V gene data show CDR1 as DFQATT and CDR2 as SNEGSKA (reference sequence). After removal of 8 bases from V and 0 bases from J, the junction contained 1 base not matched to a gene. Written as DNA, the CDR3 is TGCAGTTGGGACAGCTCCTACGAGCAGTACTTC. This translates into CSWDSSYEQYF.

The V call is TRBV13, the J call TRBJ2-3; a weak D match, TRBD1 (6 bases). This CDR3 is 15 amino acids long. Germline V CDR1 and CDR2: PRHDT, FYEKMQ (reference sequence). V was cut by 2 bases and J by 0 bases, with 9 bases left in between. In DNA, the CDR3 is TGTGCCAGCAGCTTAAGGACAGTTAGCACAGATACGCAGTATTTT. Amino acid sequence: CASSLRTVSTDTQYF.

The chain recombines TRBV3-1 (or the pseudogene TRBV3-2) with TRBJ1-3; no definite D call. CDR3 length: 13 amino acids. V was trimmed by 4 bases and J by 5 bases, leaving 9 bases between them. The germline V gene encodes CDR1 LGHDT and CDR2 YNNKEL (reference sequence). CDR3 sequence (DNA): TGTGCCAGCAGCCGACAAGAAAGAAACACCATATATTTT. Amino acid sequence: CASSRQERNTIYF.

This chain uses TRBV27 with TRBJ1-2; 7 bases align to TRBD1. Trimming at V came to 3 bases and at J to 3 bases, leaving 4 bases not matched to a gene. The CDR3 has 14 residues. Germline CDR1 and CDR2: MNHEY and SMNVEV (reference sequence). In DNA, the CDR3 is TGTGCCAGCAGTTTTGCCGGACAGGACTATGGCTACACCTTC. This codes for CASSFAGQDYGYTF.

This chain joins TRBV2 and TRBJ1-2; the match to TRBD1 covers 7 bases. V lost 5 bases to trimming and J lost 3 bases; unmatched junction nucleotides: 9. In germline, CDR1 is SNHLY, CDR2 FYNNEI. This CDR3 has 15 amino acids. CDR3 DNA sequence: TGTGCCAGCAGTCCGGACAGGTCTAACTACTATGGCTACACCTTC. Translation gives CASSPDRSNYYGYTF.